This T cell receptor beta chain derives from a study of blood T cell repertoires in COVID-19. For the study at large: PBMCs, B-cell-depleted T cells, or T cells provided the cDNA or gDNA that made up the material.

Authors' data handling: Estimation of nucleated cell counts was performed using reference gene primer amplification. The data were produced by immunoSEQ multiplex PCR, yet TCRdb's version contains in-frame clones alone and is incomplete. V and J calls and clone size are those listed in that table; D and trimming were worked out from the DNA. Counted here are 98,000 or so clones, 85% to 90% occurring once; the ten biggest clones make up roughly 5.3%. V gave up 10 bases and J gave up 3 bases, with 16 bases separating them. The germline V gene encodes CDR1 ENHRY and CDR2 SYGVKD. This CDR3 region has 14 residues.

The receptor comes from a human donor in a cohort sampled during active COVID-19. Sample: peripheral blood. The chain links TRBV10-3 to TRBJ1-5; TRBD1 might be the D (5 bases). The CDR3 sequence: CATGTGDDNQPQHF. The CDR3, as DNA: TGTGCCACGGGGACTGGGGATGACAATCAGCCCCAGCATTTT.